A selection of T cell receptor beta chains follows, all from one sample in a study of blood T cell repertoires in COVID-19. Using immunoSEQ multiplex PCR, the repertoire was profiled, and TCRdb retains in-frame clones only, with some absent. The sample lists roughly 45,000 clones; 85% to 90% were seen once. Sequenced sample: peripheral blood. Receptors were obtained from a woman aged 60-75 years with acute or convalescent COVID-19. The CDR3 runs from the conserved cysteine through the conserved F or W. A D gene is named only where the DNA matches it firmly. Clone size is not always given. Where it is, it says once, few, many or a class for expanded clones.

clone_size	v_call	d_call	j_call	cdr3_nt	cdr3_aa
.	TRBV27	TRBD1	TRBJ1-2	TGTGCCAGCATAGTACCGGGACAGGGGAATTATATGGGCTACACCTTC	CASIVPGQGNYMGYTF
.	TRBV6-5	.	TRBJ1-5	TGTGCCAGCAGTTACTCGGGTTCAGGGGCGCATCAGCCCCAGCATTTT	CASSYSGSGAHQPQHF
.	TRBV12-3/TRBV12-4	TRBD1	TRBJ1-1	TGTGCCAGCAGTACAGGGGGCTTAAGGTTCGGTTTCTTT	CASSTGGLRFGFF
once	TRBV3-1/TRBV3-2	.	TRBJ2-5	TGTGCCAGCAGCCAGCTCAGAGAGACCCAGTACTTC	CASSQLRETQYF
.	TRBV28	.	TRBJ1-6	TGTGCCAGCGGTACCCCAGGGGTGGGTTCACCCCTCCACTTT	CASGTPGVGSPLHF
.	TRBV6-5	.	TRBJ2-7	TGTGCCAGCAGTTACGGTCCTAACTACGAGCAGTACTTC	CASSYGPNYEQYF
.	TRBV7-2	.	TRBJ2-5	TGTGCCAGCAGCTTTAGCGGAACTTTTAAAGAGACCCAGTACTTC	CASSFSGTFKETQYF
.	TRBV6-4	.	TRBJ2-1	TGTGCCAGCAGTGGACAGGCTCAGGCTCACAATGAGCAGTTCTTC	CASSGQAQAHNEQFF
.	TRBV7-8	.	TRBJ1-1	TGTGCCAGCAGCTTAGTAACAGGATGGGCTGAAGCTTTCTTT	CASSLVTGWAEAFF
.	TRBV5-1	TRBD1	TRBJ2-7	TGCGCCAGCAGTTCCCGACAGGGAAGCCACGAGCAGTACTTC	CASSSRQGSHEQYF
.	TRBV5-1	TRBD1	TRBJ1-1	TGCGCCAGCAGCCCGGTGACAGGGATGAACACTGAAGCTTTCTTT	CASSPVTGMNTEAFF
few	TRBV5-3	.	TRBJ1-1	TGTGCCAGAAGCTCACCATCCCCCCAGGGTCGTGAAGCTTTCTTT	CARSSPSPQGREAFF
few	TRBV5-1	.	TRBJ1-1	TGCGCCAGCAGCTTGCTAGGCAACACTGAAGCTTTCTTT	CASSLLGNTEAFF
.	TRBV19	.	TRBJ2-5	TGTGCCAGTAGTACCGCGGAGACCCAGTACTTC	CASSTAETQYF
once	TRBV6-2/TRBV6-3	.	TRBJ2-5	TGTGCCAGCAGTTACGGGGGGCAAGAGACCCAGTACTTC	CASSYGGQETQYF
.	TRBV29-1	TRBD2	TRBJ2-1	TGCAGCGTTGGTGGACTAGCGGGACCCTACAATGAGCAGTTCTTC	CSVGGLAGPYNEQFF
.	TRBV10-3	TRBD1	TRBJ1-5	TGTGCCATCAGTGAGACCGCAGGGGGCAGCAATCAGCCCCAGCATTTT	CAISETAGGSNQPQHF
.	TRBV10-3	TRBD2	TRBJ2-3	TGTGCCATCGGTATAGCGGGAGACCCACCCGATACGCAGTATTTT	CAIGIAGDPPDTQYF
.	TRBV7-2	TRBD1	TRBJ1-1	TGTGCCAGCAGCCGATCAGGGGGCTCTGAAGCTTTCTTT	CASSRSGGSEAFF
.	TRBV5-4	.	TRBJ1-1	TGTGCCAGCAGCTTGGGGCTCACCTTGAACACTGAAGCTTTCTTT	CASSLGLTLNTEAFF
.	TRBV11-2	TRBD2	TRBJ2-1	TGTGCCAGCAGCTCCCTAGCGGGAGGGATCAATGAGCAGTTCTTC	CASSSLAGGINEQFF
.	TRBV3-1/TRBV3-2	.	TRBJ1-1	TGTGCCAGCAGCCGCGGCGCTGAAGCTTTCTTT	CASSRGAEAFF
.	TRBV16	.	TRBJ2-5	TGTGCCAGCAGCCAAGGGAGGGAGACCCAGTACTTC	CASSQGRETQYF
.	TRBV7-8	.	TRBJ2-1	TGTGCCAGCAGCTTAATGGGGACTTCGTACAATGAGCAGTTCTTC	CASSLMGTSYNEQFF
.	TRBV7-9	.	TRBJ2-1	TGTGCCAGCAGCTTCCACCAGGGCGGTGAGCAGTTCTTC	CASSFHQGGEQFF
.	TRBV7-9	TRBD2	TRBJ2-5	TGTGCCAGCAGCTTAACTAGCGGGAGAGGGGAAGCAGAGACCCAGTACTTC	CASSLTSGRGEAETQYF
few	TRBV18	.	TRBJ2-7	TGTGCCAGCTCACCCGGACATATATACGAGCAGTACTTC	CASSPGHIYEQYF
.	TRBV5-1	TRBD2	TRBJ2-3	TGCGCCAGCAGCTTGGAAGCGGGAGTAGATACGCAGTATTTT	CASSLEAGVDTQYF
.	TRBV5-1	TRBD1	TRBJ1-5	TGCGCCAGCAGCTTTGTCCCACAGGGGGACGGGCAGCCCCAGCATTTT	CASSFVPQGDGQPQHF
.	TRBV28	.	TRBJ1-5	TGTGCCAGCAGTTTCGGTAGCAATCAGCCCCAGCATTTT	CASSFGSNQPQHF
few	TRBV6-1	.	TRBJ1-1	TGTGCCAGCAGTGATGGAGACGGTGAAGCTTTCTTT	CASSDGDGEAFF
once	TRBV5-1	.	TRBJ1-1	TGCGCCAGCAGCTTGGGGGCAGGGAACACTGAAGCTTTCTTT	CASSLGAGNTEAFF
once	TRBV5-4	.	TRBJ1-4	TGTGCCAGCAGCTTCGACCCGGGGGAGGGAGAAAAGCTGTTTTTT	CASSFDPGEGEKLFF
.	TRBV6-6	TRBD1	TRBJ2-7	TGTGCCAGCAGTTACTCCCGACAGGGGACCTACGAGCAGTACTTC	CASSYSRQGTYEQYF